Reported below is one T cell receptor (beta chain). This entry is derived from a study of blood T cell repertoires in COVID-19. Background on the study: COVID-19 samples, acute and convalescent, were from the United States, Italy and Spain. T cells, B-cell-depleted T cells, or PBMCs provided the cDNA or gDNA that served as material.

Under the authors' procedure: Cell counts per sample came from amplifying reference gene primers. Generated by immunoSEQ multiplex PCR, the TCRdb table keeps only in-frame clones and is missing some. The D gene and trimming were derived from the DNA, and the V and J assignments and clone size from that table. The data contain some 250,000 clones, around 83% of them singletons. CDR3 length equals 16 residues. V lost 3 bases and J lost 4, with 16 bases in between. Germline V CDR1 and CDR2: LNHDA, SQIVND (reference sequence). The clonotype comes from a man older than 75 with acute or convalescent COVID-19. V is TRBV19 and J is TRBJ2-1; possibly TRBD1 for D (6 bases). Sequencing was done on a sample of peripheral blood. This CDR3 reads CASSMTQGMGYNEQFF. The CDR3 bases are TGTGCCAGTAGTATGACCCAGGGGATGGGATACAATGAGCAGTTCTTC.